A selection of T cell receptor beta chains follows, all from one sample in a study of siplizumab effects on memory and regulatory T cells. Method: immunoSEQ multiplex PCR; TCRdb's copy keeps in-frame clones and lacks some. The table includes under 100,000 clones, 87% detected once. The source material was Tregs sorted from blood. Receptor source: a human donor in good health. CDR3s include the opening cysteine and the closing phenylalanine or tryptophan. The order of the fields is CDR3 protein, CDR3 DNA, CDR3 length, clone size, V gene, J gene, D gene. D genes are given only for firm matches. Some rows have no size entry. The others give once, few or many, or a class for an expanded clone.

CASSLYATNEKLFF	TGCGCCAGCAGCTTGTATGCAACTAATGAAAAACTGTTTTTT	14	-	TRBV5-1	TRBJ1-4	-
CASSLAGQGSYEQYF	TGCGCCAGCAGCCTGGCGGGCCAGGGCTCCTACGAGCAGTACTTC	15	-	TRBV5-1	TRBJ2-7	-
CASSFYTPNTGELFF	TGCGCCAGCAGCTTCTACACCCCGAACACCGGGGAGCTGTTTTTT	15	-	TRBV5-1	TRBJ2-2	-
CASSMTGLEKLFF	TGCGCCAGCAGCATGACAGGGCTGGAAAAACTGTTTTTT	13	-	TRBV5-1	TRBJ1-4	TRBD1
CASSLSGVNEQFF	TGTGCCAGCAGCTTATCAGGGGTGAATGAGCAGTTCTTC	13	-	TRBV7-9	TRBJ2-1	-
CASRRLTGELFF	TGTGCCAGCAGGCGACTGACCGGGGAGCTGTTTTTT	12	-	TRBV28	TRBJ2-2	-
CASSLGVNQPQHF	TGCGCCAGCAGCTTGGGGGTCAATCAGCCCCAGCATTTT	13	once	TRBV5-1	TRBJ1-5	-
CASSNQPVATNEKLFF	TGTGCCAGCTCCAACCAGCCGGTGGCAACTAATGAAAAACTGTTTTTT	16	-	TRBV18	TRBJ1-4	-
CASSQHQPGLATTDTQYF	TGCGCCAGCAGCCAGCACCAACCCGGACTAGCGACCACAGATACGCAGTATTTT	18	-	TRBV4-3	TRBJ2-3	TRBD2
CASSLRTVNTGELFF	TGTGCCAGCAGTTTACGGACAGTTAACACCGGGGAGCTGTTTTTT	15	-	TRBV2	TRBJ2-2	-
CASSRTSGTYEQYF	TGTGCCAGCAGCCGGACTAGCGGGACCTACGAGCAGTACTTC	14	-	TRBV7-2	TRBJ2-7	TRBD2
CASSPGAMNTEAFF	TGCGCCAGCAGCCCGGGGGCAATGAACACTGAAGCTTTCTTT	14	-	TRBV5-1	TRBJ1-1	-
CASSLEARDSYEQYF	TGCGCCAGCAGCTTGGAGGCCAGGGATTCCTACGAGCAGTACTTC	15	-	TRBV5-1	TRBJ2-7	-
CASSARYGTSGGSTDTQYF	TGTGCCAGCAGCGCCCGATACGGGACTAGCGGGGGTAGCACAGATACGCAGTATTTT	19	-	TRBV9	TRBJ2-3	TRBD2
CASSIFSGQGSSSGEKLFF	TGTGCCAGTAGTATCTTTTCGGGTCAGGGGTCTTCATCGGGTGAAAAACTGTTTTTT	19	once	TRBV19	TRBJ1-4	-
CAGRTSGPVNTQYF	TGTGCCGGTAGGACTAGCGGTCCTGTGAATACGCAGTATTTT	14	-	TRBV2	TRBJ2-3	TRBD2
CASSPRLAGGTYEQYF	TGTGCCAGTAGTCCTAGACTAGCGGGGGGCACATACGAGCAGTACTTC	16	once	TRBV19	TRBJ2-7	TRBD2
CASSYTKQGDTYGYTF	TGTGCCAGCAGTTACACCAAACAGGGGGATACCTATGGCTACACCTTC	16	-	TRBV6-6	TRBJ1-2	TRBD1
CASSLAGTSREETQYF	TGCGCCAGCAGCTTGGCGGGGACTAGCAGAGAAGAGACCCAGTACTTC	16	-	TRBV5-1	TRBJ2-5	TRBD2
CASSSDRYEQYF	TGTGCCAGCAGCTCCGACAGGTACGAGCAGTACTTC	12	medium-sized	TRBV16	TRBJ2-7	-
CATGTDSNQPQHF	TGTGCCACCGGGACGGATAGCAATCAGCCCCAGCATTTT	13	-	TRBV15	TRBJ1-5	-
CAWRSRAGLTEAFF	TGTGCCTGGAGAAGCCGGGCAGGACTCACTGAAGCTTTCTTT	14	-	TRBV30	TRBJ1-1	-
CASRETSGATDTQYF	TGTGCCAGTAGGGAGACTAGCGGGGCGACAGATACGCAGTATTTT	15	-	TRBV19	TRBJ2-3	TRBD2
CASSDSAGGTDTQYF	TGCGCCAGCAGTGATTCAGCGGGGGGCACAGATACGCAGTATTTT	15	-	TRBV10-1	TRBJ2-3	TRBD2
CASSARLSSYEQYF	TGTGCCAGCAGCGCACGACTGAGCTCCTACGAGCAGTACTTC	14	-	TRBV7-8	TRBJ2-7	-
CSAGGAYEQYF	TGCAGTGCGGGGGGGGCGTACGAGCAGTACTTC	11	-	TRBV20-1	TRBJ2-7	-
CASSIRGQGDSPLHF	TGTGCCAGTAGTATAAGGGGACAGGGGGATTCACCCCTCCACTTT	15	-	TRBV19	TRBJ1-6	TRBD1
CASSTGTVYEQYF	TGTGCCAGCAGTACCGGGACTGTCTACGAGCAGTACTTC	13	-	TRBV6-5	TRBJ2-7	-
CASSQGAQGAEGNEQFF	TGTGCCAGCAGCCAAGGGGCCCAGGGGGCTGAGGGAAATGAGCAGTTCTTC	17	-	TRBV4-2	TRBJ2-1	TRBD1
CASSPNFGGLSYEQYF	TGTGCCAGCTCACCAAACTTCGGTGGCCTCTCCTACGAGCAGTACTTC	16	-	TRBV18	TRBJ2-7	-
CASSERTGQSLYYGYTF	TGTGCCAGCAGTGAGAGGACAGGGCAGTCCCTTTACTATGGCTACACCTTC	17	-	TRBV6-1	TRBJ1-2	TRBD1
CASSLAGVSYEQYF	TGCGCCAGCAGCTTGGCCGGAGTCTCCTACGAGCAGTACTTC	14	-	TRBV5-1	TRBJ2-7	-
CASSLGPGSQPQHF	TGTGCCAGCAGCTTAGGCCCTGGGAGTCAGCCCCAGCATTTT	14	-	TRBV11-2	TRBJ1-5	-
CASSVRAGHQGYEQFF	TGCGCCAGCAGCGTTAGGGCGGGACACCAGGGGTATGAGCAGTTCTTC	16	-	TRBV5-1	TRBJ2-1	-
CASSSSSWPLHF	TGTGCCAGCAGCTCCTCCTCCTGGCCCCTCCACTTT	12	few	TRBV7-9	TRBJ1-6	-
CASSRLGLTQRNEQFF	TGTGCCAGCAGCCGTTTGGGACTTACACAGCGCAATGAGCAGTTCTTC	16	-	TRBV7-3	TRBJ2-1	-
CAGITKGGSVGYTF	TGTGCCGGCATCACGAAAGGGGGGTCTGTCGGCTACACCTTC	14	-	TRBV30	TRBJ1-2	-
CASSSQDPYEQYF	TGTGCCAGCAGTTCCCAGGATCCCTACGAGCAGTACTTC	13	few	TRBV6-9	TRBJ2-7	-
CASSPPGTGYTEAFF	TGTGCCAGTAGCCCACCGGGGACGGGTTACACTGAAGCTTTCTTT	15	-	TRBV19	TRBJ1-1	-
CASSVVGGRTDTQYF	TGTGCCAGCAGCGTAGTGGGCGGGCGCACAGATACGCAGTATTTT	15	-	TRBV9	TRBJ2-3	-
CASSIGVGVEKLFF	TGTGCCAGTAGTATAGGGGTTGGCGTTGAAAAACTGTTTTTT	14	-	TRBV19	TRBJ1-4	-
CASRTASRNTEAFF	TGTGCCAGCAGGACCGCCTCAAGGAACACTGAAGCTTTCTTT	14	-	TRBV6-5	TRBJ1-1	-
CATGTGTGFHEQYF	TGTGCCACCGGAACCGGGACAGGGTTCCACGAGCAGTACTTC	14	-	TRBV19	TRBJ2-7	TRBD1